What follows are 2 T cell receptor beta chains derived from one specimen sequenced in a study of blood T cell repertoires in COVID-19. The assay was immunoSEQ multiplex PCR, and TCRdb's table has in-frame clones only and misses some. The sample has a few hundred thousand clones, roughly nine tenths seen once. The material sequenced was peripheral blood. The receptors originated from a woman aged 40-49 years who had recovered from COVID-19.

In nucleotides, the CDR3 is TGTGCCAGCAGTCCTCTGGACGGGGAGAGCTCCTACAATGAGCAGTTCTTC. It specifies CASSPLDGESSYNEQFF. V gene TRBV28 combines with J gene TRBJ2-1; D perhaps matches TRBD2 (5 bases). Trimming pared 5 bases from V and 0 bases from J, leaving 17 bases between. CDR1 is MDHEN, CDR2 SYDVKM, per germline. This CDR3 has 17 amino acids.

The CDR3 region has the DNA TGTGCCAGCAGCGTAGATGATGGGCGTAATGAAAAACTGTTTTTT. It yields the protein CASSVDDGRNEKLFF. The V gene is TRBV9, the J gene TRBJ1-4; D uncertain. V was clipped by 0 bases and J by 4 bases, with 10 bases between them. The CDR3 is 15 residues long. Germline lookup yields CDR1 SGDLS and CDR2 YYNGEE.